This T cell receptor beta chain emerged from a study of T cell repertoires in cytomegalovirus infection. Each CDR3 protein is one row after TCRdb ran MiXCR on the reads. The table includes 200,000 to 300,000 distinct CDR3 sequences, roughly 10% detected once. This clonotype was seen at least ten times. Sequenced material: PBMCs. The TCR comes from a human donor in good health (CMV status not recorded). Some clones in this sample may be carry-over from other donors' samples.

CDR3 DNA sequence: TGTGCCAGCAGCCCATTAGCGGGAAGCGGCACAGATACGCAGTATTTT. Translating it yields CASSPLAGSGTDTQYF. V and J are TRBV7-6 and TRBJ2-3; 8 nucleotides match TRBD2. Looked up from germline, CDR1 is SGHVS and CDR2 is FNYEAQ. The CDR3 runs 16 residues. Unmatched junction bases numbered 8, after V lost 5 bases and J lost 1 base.